The 27 T cell receptor beta chains below were found in one sample sequenced in a study of blood T cell repertoires in COVID-19. The table came from immunoSEQ multiplex PCR; TCRdb's copy has only in-frame clones and leaves some out. The sample shows approximately 100,000 clones, roughly nine tenths of them seen only once. The material sequenced was peripheral blood. The receptors were gathered from a human donor in a cohort sampled during active COVID-19.

The V gene is TRBV11-3, the J gene TRBJ1-6, with D unresolved. Germline loops: CDR1 SGHNT, CDR2 YENEEA. Deletions cut 5 bases from V and 7 bases from J, with 9 bases between. The CDR3 has 13 residues. Here the CDR3 reads CASSPPVNSPLHF. DNA for the CDR3: TGTGCCAGCAGCCCTCCTGTAAATTCACCCCTCCACTTT.

J is TRBJ2-2 and V is TRBV7-9, with D maybe TRBD2 (6 bases). The CDR3 has 14 amino acids. Trimming took 5 bases from V and 4 from J, leaving 11 bases between them. Germline-derived CDR1 and CDR2 are SEHNR and FQNEAQ (reference sequence). The CDR3 nucleotides are TGTGCCAGCAGCCGGGCCGGGGGCACCGGGGAGCTGTTTTTT. It encodes CASSRAGGTGELFF.

The V call is TRBV7-9, the J call TRBJ2-3, with a weak D call TRBD1 (6 bases). The V and J ends lost 3 bases and 8 bases respectively, with 15 bases between them. There are 14 residues in the CDR3. Germline loops: CDR1 SEHNR, CDR2 FQNEAQ (reference sequence). The CDR3 nucleotides are TGTGCCAGCAGCTTGGGGACCACAGGGATTACGCAGTATTTT. Translated, it gives CASSLGTTGITQYF.

This clone was seen a single time. J is TRBJ2-7 and V is TRBV29-1, with TRBD1 as a possible D gene (6 bases). The CDR3 length is 11 residues. V gave up 5 bases and J gave up 4 bases, with 9 bases separating them. CDR1 and CDR2 (germline): SQVTM, ANQGSEA. CDR3 residues: CSVLGGYEQYF. For the CDR3, the DNA is TGCAGCGTTTTAGGGGGTTACGAGCAGTACTTC.

This clone was seen more than once but under ten times. V usage is TRBV4-1 and J usage is TRBJ1-2; D may be TRBD1 (6 bases). Trimming removed 1 base at V and 0 bases at J, with 6 bases between. The CDR3 has 14 residues. Germline values: CDR1 MGHRA, CDR2 YSYEKL. This CDR3 reads CASSQGTANYGYTF. The CDR3 bases are TGCGCCAGCAGCCAAGGGACAGCTAACTATGGCTACACCTTC.

The chain recombines TRBV7-3 with TRBJ1-1; D is unclear. Germline CDR1 SGHTA, CDR2 FQGTGA. The CDR3 spans 15 residues. Trimming removed 1 base from V and 1 base from J, with 10 bases in between. The DNA for the CDR3 is TGTGCCAGCAGCTTAAATGGGTGGGCGAACACTGAAGCTTTCTTT. Protein sequence: CASSLNGWANTEAFF.

The gene calls are TRBV7-6 and TRBJ2-7, with D unclear. The CDR3 consists of 15 residues. Germline V gene lookup returns CDR1 SGHVS and CDR2 FNYEAQ. The germline V and J ends were trimmed by 1 base and 3 bases, with 13 bases remaining between them. The CDR3 DNA reads TGTGCCAGCAGCTTAGACGGGTGGGTCTTCTACGAGCAGTACTTC. Protein: CASSLDGWVFYEQYF.

CDR3 region: CASSFSGAGRQETQYF. The CDR3, as DNA: TGTGCCAGCAGTTTTAGCGGGGCGGGTCGGCAAGAGACCCAGTACTTC. The chain joins TRBV28 to TRBJ2-5; 8 bases agree with TRBD2. Germline-derived CDR1 and CDR2 are MDHEN and SYDVKM. There are 16 residues in the CDR3. J lost 2 bases, V lost 3 bases, and 8 bases had no gene match.

With regard to this clone: One junction end disagrees with the germline gene, perhaps due to a read error. The genes are TRBV2 and TRBJ2-3; 8 positions agree with TRBD2. Germline CDR1 is SNHLY and CDR2 is FYNNEI. The CDR3 spans 15 residues. The CDR3 region is CAGSKVLAGSDTQYF. The CDR3 DNA follows: TGTGCCGGCAGCAAGGTTCTAGCGGGTTCCGATACGCAGTATTTT.

The V call is TRBV29-1, the J call TRBJ2-3; 9 positions agree with TRBD2. Unmatched junction bases numbered 1, after V lost 2 bases and J lost 7 bases. The CDR3 covers 12 residues. CDR1 and CDR2 (germline): SQVTM, ANQGSEA. The CDR3 sequence is CSVELAGNTQYF. The CDR3 DNA reads TGCAGCGTTGAACTAGCGGGGAATACGCAGTATTTT.

The CDR3 here is CASSQTGAAFF. The CDR3 DNA reads TGTGCCAGCAGCCAGACAGGGGCCGCTTTCTTT. The chain employs TRBV12-3 or TRBV12-4 and TRBJ1-1, with 8 positions matching TRBD1. V lost 6 bases, J lost 11 bases, and 5 bases stayed unmatched. The CDR3 length is 11 residues.

The gene calls are TRBV18 and TRBJ1-5; the match to TRBD1 covers 11 bases. In germline, CDR1 is KGHSH, CDR2 LQKENI. The CDR3 runs 15 residues. Trimming at V came to 6 bases and at J to 6 bases, leaving 7 bases not matched to a gene. The CDR3 DNA is TGTGCCAGCTCCTTCCGGGACAGGGGGATTCAGCCCCAGCATTTT. Residues: CASSFRDRGIQPQHF. The full variable domain, rest sourced from reference TRBV18 and TRBJ1-5, is NAGVMQNPRHLVRRRGQEARLRCSPMKGHSHVYWYRQLPEEGLKFMVYLQKENIIDESGMPKERFSAEFPKEGPSILRIQQVVRGDSAAYFCASSFRDRGIQPQHFGDGTRLSIL.

The genes are TRBV9 and TRBJ2-2; 10 nucleotides match TRBD2. Unmatched junction bases numbered 7, after V lost 4 bases and J lost 4 bases. The CDR3 spans 16 residues. Looked up from germline, CDR1 is SGDLS and CDR2 is YYNGEE. The CDR3 loop reads CASSFSGGEGTGELFF. The CDR3 bases are TGTGCCAGCAGCTTCAGCGGGGGGGAGGGCACCGGGGAGCTGTTTTTT.

This chain joins TRBV10-3 and TRBJ2-1; D remains ambiguous. The CDR3 runs 14 residues. Per germline, CDR1 ENHRY and CDR2 SYGVKD. The V gene lost 0 bases and the J gene lost 7 bases, with 10 bases spanning the gap. The CDR3 coding sequence is TGTGCCATCAGTGAGTCTGGAGCCGGGAATGAGCAGTTCTTC. Translating gives CAISESGAGNEQFF.

The rearrangement joins TRBV7-6 to TRBJ1-1; tentative D call: TRBD1 (6 bases). The CDR3 has 16 amino acids. Between the trimmed V and J ends, which lost 5 bases and 0 bases, there was a span of 16 bases. The germline gives CDR1 SGHVS, CDR2 FNYEAQ. The CDR3 nucleotides are TGTGCCAGCAGCGGGGGGGCGGGGGCCATGAACACTGAAGCTTTCTTT. It is translated as CASSGGAGAMNTEAFF.

The J gene is TRBJ2-6, the V gene TRBV24-1, with D perhaps matching TRBD1 (6 bases). Germline values: CDR1 KGHDR, CDR2 SFDVKD. The length of the CDR3 is 17 residues. Trimming stripped 6 bases from V and 0 bases from J, with 14 bases between. The CDR3: CATSSGRGRSGANVLTF. DNA for the CDR3: TGTGCCACCAGTAGTGGCAGGGGACGCTCTGGGGCCAACGTCCTGACTTTC.

This sequence joins TRBV4-1 and TRBJ2-5; 16 positions agree with TRBD2. The CDR3 has 16 residues. V was pared by 4 bases and J by 7 bases, with 6 bases of the junction left unmatched. Germline CDR1 MGHRA, CDR2 YSYEKL. The CDR3 sequence: CASSPLGTSGGGTQYF. The CDR3 nucleotides read TGCGCCAGCAGCCCCTTGGGGACTAGCGGGGGGGGGACCCAGTACTTC.

Here the CDR3 reads CASRLSTMNTEAFF. CDR3 DNA: TGTGCCAGTCGACTCTCCACTATGAACACTGAAGCTTTCTTT. This chain joins TRBV7-6 and TRBJ1-1, with D unclear. The CDR3 is made up of 14 amino acids. Per the germline V gene, CDR1 is SGHVS and CDR2 is FNYEAQ. V was trimmed by 9 bases and J by 0 bases, leaving 14 bases between them. The complete variable domain, with remaining parts taken from reference TRBV7-6 and TRBJ1-1, reads GAGVSQSPRYKVTKRGQDVALRCDPISGHVSLYWYRQALGQGPEFLTYFNYEAQQDKSGLPNDRFSAERPEGSISTLTIQRTEQRDSAMYRCASRLSTMNTEAFFGQGTRLTVV.

The chain combines TRBV5-1 with TRBJ2-2; 7 nucleotides align to TRBD2. V lost 6 bases and J lost 3; bases outside the gene matches: 11. Germline lookup yields CDR1 SGHRS and CDR2 YFSETQ. This CDR3 is 16 amino acids long. The CDR3 is CASTPGPRGDTGELFF. The CDR3 bases are TGCGCCAGCACCCCGGGACCCCGGGGGGACACCGGGGAGCTGTTTTTT.

This chain uses TRBV7-9 with TRBJ2-7; no definite D call. CDR3 length equals 11 residues. CDR1 and CDR2 from the germline V gene are SEHNR and FQNEAQ (reference sequence). Trimming removed 4 bases at V and 2 bases at J, with 3 bases between. CDR3 amino acids: CASSSTYEQYF. DNA for the CDR3: TGTGCCAGCAGCTCCACCTACGAGCAGTACTTC.

The genes are TRBV28 and TRBJ1-2; unclear D gene. Trimming took 2 bases from V and 0 from J, leaving 7 bases between them. CDR3 length equals 14 residues. CDR1 is MDHEN, CDR2 SYDVKM, per germline. This CDR3 is CASSLGGANYGYTF. The CDR3 DNA reads as TGTGCCAGCAGTTTAGGCGGTGCTAACTATGGCTACACCTTC.

This chain uses TRBV27 with TRBJ1-4, with a tentative D call TRBD1 (6 bases). V was pared by 7 bases and J by 5 bases, with 17 bases between. This CDR3 region has 15 residues. Germline CDR1 is MNHEY and CDR2 is SMNVEV (reference sequence). CDR3 coding DNA: TGTGCCAGCACCCCCCGGGGGGCGCAGAATGAAAAACTGTTTTTT. As protein: CASTPRGAQNEKLFF.

The rearrangement joins TRBV14 to TRBJ2-7, with 9 bases aligning to TRBD1. The germline gives CDR1 SGHDN, CDR2 FVKESK. The ends lost 4 bases at V and 0 bases at J; junction bases unmatched: 4. There are 15 residues in the CDR3. CDR3 protein: CASSRTGAFSYEQYF. CDR3 coding DNA: TGTGCCAGCAGCCGGACAGGGGCTTTCTCCTACGAGCAGTACTTC.

J is TRBJ2-1 and V is TRBV10-3; TRBD2 aligns across 11 bases. The germline gives CDR1 ENHRY, CDR2 SYGVKD. Trimming cost V 0 bases and J 0 bases; bases outside gene matches: 4. CDR3 length equals 18 residues. CDR3 bases: TGTGCCATCAGTGAGTCGCTACTAGCGGGAGTCTCCTACAATGAGCAGTTCTTC. Amino acid sequence: CAISESLLAGVSYNEQFF.

This clone came up once. This chain joins TRBV7-6 and TRBJ1-1; D is ambiguous. V lost 5 bases and J lost 4, with 8 bases in between. Germline V lookup: CDR1 SGHVS, CDR2 FNYEAQ. The CDR3 is 12 residues long. The CDR3 spells CASSRLGTEAFF. The CDR3 coding sequence is TGTGCCAGCAGCCGGCTAGGCACTGAAGCTTTCTTT. Full variable domain (remainder filled in from reference TRBV7-6 and TRBJ1-1): GAGVSQSPRYKVTKRGQDVALRCDPISGHVSLYWYRQALGQGPEFLTYFNYEAQQDKSGLPNDRFSAERPEGSISTLTIQRTEQRDSAMYRCASSRLGTEAFFGQGTRLTVV.

The chain has TRBV11-2 and TRBJ1-2, with 8 positions matching TRBD1. V shed 5 bases and J 2 bases; nucleotides not matched to a gene: 7. The CDR3 spans 15 residues. Looked up from germline, CDR1 is SGHAT and CDR2 is FQNNGV. CDR3 DNA sequence: TGTGCCAGCAGCCTTTTGGGGACAGGAAACTATGGCTACACCTTC. This encodes CASSLLGTGNYGYTF. The whole variable domain, remainder taken from reference TRBV11-2 and TRBJ1-2, is EAGVAQSPRYKIIEKRQSVAFWCNPISGHATLYWYQQILGQGPKLLIQFQNNGVVDDSQLPKDRFSAERLKGVDSTLKIQPAKLEDSAVYLCASSLLGTGNYGYTFGSGTRLTVV.

The rearrangement uses TRBV9 and TRBJ2-1; D ambiguous. The CDR3 is made up of 15 amino acids. V lost 4 bases and J lost 0, with 11 bases in between. Germline CDR1 reads SGDLS; CDR2 reads YYNGEE. The CDR3 DNA is TGTGCCAGCAGCATTAGCAGAGGCTCCTACAATGAGCAGTTCTTC. Translated: CASSISRGSYNEQFF.